The 6 T cell receptor beta chains presented below share a single source sample, sequenced in a study of cytomegalovirus exposure and HLA in healthy donors. The PCR ran on 60 Vbeta and 13 Jbeta primers. Sequencing was performed with immunoSEQ multiplex PCR; in TCRdb, only in-frame clones are kept and a portion is missing. The table lists around 77,000 clones. What was sequenced was PBMCs. The receptors shown here come from a man aged 45 to 65 in good health and CMV-seropositive.

The chain couples TRBV5-4 to TRBJ2-1; 7 positions match TRBD1. With 3 bases clipped from V and 5 bases from J, the junction kept 5 bases outside the gene matches. The CDR3 length is 14 residues. Germline CDR1 reads SGHNT; CDR2 reads YYREEE (reference sequence). The CDR3 is CASSSDRTHNEQFF. CDR3 sequence (DNA): TGTGCCAGCAGCTCGGACAGGACTCACAATGAGCAGTTCTTC.

The chain carries TRBV27 and TRBJ1-3; D is ambiguous. The CDR3 consists of 13 residues. CDR1 is MNHEY and CDR2 is SMNVEV in the germline V gene (reference sequence). Deletions cut 0 bases from V and 4 bases from J, with 4 bases between. CDR3: CASSLSRGNTIYF. The DNA of the CDR3 is TGTGCCAGCAGTTTATCGCGGGGAAACACCATATATTTT.

This chain connects TRBV7-9 to TRBJ2-7; 7 nucleotides align to TRBD1. The trim removed 1 base at V and 5 bases at J, leaving 5 bases unmatched. Germline values: CDR1 SEHNR, CDR2 FQNEAQ (reference sequence). The CDR3 contains 14 residues. The CDR3 nucleotides are TGTGCCAGCAGCTTAGGACAGGGTAAGCACGAGCAGTACTTC. This gives the protein CASSLGQGKHEQYF.

V usage is TRBV29-1 and J usage is TRBJ2-7; a weak D match, TRBD1 (5 bases). V was pared by 4 bases and J by 2 bases, with 9 bases between. CDR3 length: 12 amino acids. The germline CDR1 and CDR2 sequences are SQVTM and ANQGSEA. As DNA, the CDR3 is TGCAGCGTTGCCCAGGGAACCTACGAGCAGTACTTC. Its translation is CSVAQGTYEQYF.

As regards this clone: One end of the junction fails to match germline, which may point to a read error. The CDR3 DNA sequence: TGTGCCAGCAGCCCCCGACAGGGGGCAACGAATGAAAAACTGTTTTTT. Translating gives CASSPRQGATNEKLFF. V and J are TRBV28 and TRBJ1-4; 10 bases fit TRBD1. From germline, CDR1 is MDHEN and CDR2 SYDVKM. The CDR3 is 16 residues long. Based on the CDR3 plus reference TRBV28 and TRBJ1-4, the full variable domain is DVKVTQSSRYLVKRTGEKVFLECVQDMDHENMFWYRQDPGLGLRLIYFSYDVKMKEKGDIPEGYSVSREKKERFSLILESASTNQTSMYLCASSPRQGATNEKLFFGSGTQLSVL.

This chain uses TRBV4-1 with TRBJ1-2, with 8 bases matching TRBD1. Germline V gives CDR1 MGHRA, CDR2 YSYEKL. The length of the CDR3 is 15 residues. With 6 bases clipped from V and 4 bases from J, the junction kept 10 bases outside the gene matches. The CDR3 sequence: CASRQGDGDSYGYTF. CDR3 nucleotides: TGCGCCAGCAGACAGGGGGACGGAGATTCCTATGGCTACACCTTC.